The 26 T cell receptor beta chains below were found in one sample sequenced in a study of T-cell reconstitution after alpha-beta-depleted transplantation in children. Unique molecular identifiers featured in how the TCRbeta library was prepared. One entry per CDR3 protein results from TCRdb running MiXCR on the PCR reads. The top ten clones hold around 0.76% of a sample with roughly 670,000 distinct CDR3 sequences, about an eighth of them seen once. This specimen consisted of PBMCs, obtained before TCRalphabeta/CD19-depleted stem cell transplant. The receptors stem from a girl aged 2 to 9 with congenital amegakaryocytic thrombocytopenia, due to receive a stem cell transplant.

The rearrangement joins TRBV27 to TRBJ2-1; D may be TRBD1 (5 bases). The V gene's germline CDR1 is MNHEY and CDR2 SMNVEV (reference sequence). Trimming pared 2 bases from V and 6 bases from J, leaving 11 bases between. The CDR3 extends over 14 amino acids. The CDR3 loop reads CASSLVGPSNEQFF. DNA of the CDR3: TGTGCCAGCAGTTTAGTGGGGCCCTCCAATGAGCAGTTCTTC.

This clonotype was observed at least ten times. The rearrangement links TRBV6-5 to TRBJ2-7; TRBD2 matches 7 bases. Germline V lookup: CDR1 MNHEY, CDR2 SVGAGI. This CDR3 has 14 amino acids. V gave up 4 bases and J gave up 1 base; unmatched junction bases: 4. CDR3 sequence: CASSLLAESYEQYF. CDR3 sequence (DNA): TGTGCCAGCAGTTTGCTAGCGGAATCCTACGAGCAGTACTTC.

This clonotype was seen at least ten times. The CDR3, as DNA: TGTGCCAGCAGTTTATTTCCCTATGGCTACACCTTC. Residues: CASSLFPYGYTF. The chain joins TRBV28 to TRBJ1-2; D remains unclear. The V end was cut by 1 base, the J end by 4 bases, with 4 bases between. The CDR3 loop spans 12 amino acids. In germline, CDR1 is MDHEN, CDR2 SYDVKM.

The CDR3 nucleotides are TGTGCCACCAGCAGAGAGTTCGGGACTAGCACAGATACGCAGTATTTT. Translated: CATSREFGTSTDTQYF. The gene calls are TRBV15 and TRBJ2-3, with a weak D call TRBD2 (6 bases). CDR3 size: 16 residues. With 0 bases removed from V and 0 bases from J, the gap between germline ends came to 10 bases. CDR1 LNHNV and CDR2 YYDKDF come from the germline V gene (reference sequence).

The chain employs TRBV10-3 and TRBJ2-1; 8 nucleotides agree with TRBD2. The CDR3 loop spans 16 amino acids. V gave up 2 bases and J gave up 4 bases; unmatched junction bases: 7. The germline V gene has CDR1 ENHRY and CDR2 SYGVKD. The CDR3 loop is CAISEGAGTRYNEQFF. In DNA, the CDR3 is TGTGCCATCAGTGAGGGTGCCGGGACTAGATACAATGAGCAGTTCTTC.

This clonotype was recorded a few times. Here the CDR3 DNA reads TGTGCCAGCAGTGACATCTGGGAGGGAGGCTTCATCTCCTACAATGAGCAGTTCTTC. It translates to CASSDIWEGGFISYNEQFF. The chain is built from TRBV2 and TRBJ2-1; TRBD2 agrees at 7 bases. V was pared by 3 bases and J by 0 bases, with 14 bases of the junction left unmatched. Germline V gene sequence: CDR1 SNHLY, CDR2 FYNNEI. The CDR3 runs 19 residues.

The sample holds many counts of this clonotype. This chain uses TRBV20-1 with TRBJ2-1; 9 bases fit TRBD2. Unmatched junction bases numbered 7, after V lost 5 bases and J lost 2 bases. The CDR3 has 15 residues. Germline loops: CDR1 DFQATT, CDR2 SNEGSKA (reference sequence). As DNA, the CDR3 is TGCAGTGCTTTTAGCGGGAGCATGCCCTACAATGAGCAGTTCTTC. The encoded protein is CSAFSGSMPYNEQFF.

The chain uses TRBV24-1 and TRBJ2-1, with TRBD2 identical over 13 bases. V lost 11 bases, J lost 9 bases, and 24 bases stayed unmatched. Per germline, CDR1 KGHDR and CDR2 SFDVKD. There are 19 residues in the CDR3. The CDR3 sequence: CAISPGLAGRLSKALEQFF. The CDR3 DNA follows: TGTGCCATCAGCCCGGGACTAGCGGGAAGGTTGTCAAAGGCTCTTGAGCAGTTCTTC.

This CDR3 is CASQRQGPAYEQYF. CDR3 DNA sequence: TGTGCCAGCCAGAGACAGGGACCGGCCTACGAGCAGTACTTC. The chain couples TRBV6-1 to TRBJ2-7, with 7 bases fitting TRBD1. Trimming at V came to 8 bases and at J to 2 bases, leaving 9 bases not matched to a gene. CDR1 is MNHNS, CDR2 SASEGT, per germline. The CDR3 extends over 14 amino acids.

At least ten counts were recorded for this clonotype. The chain links TRBV28 to TRBJ2-2; no clear D gene. This CDR3 contains 16 residues. Germline lookup yields CDR1 MDHEN and CDR2 SYDVKM. Trimming removed 7 bases at V and 2 bases at J, with 17 bases between. This CDR3 is CASTRWASDNTGELFF. Written as DNA, the CDR3 is TGTGCCAGCACCCGATGGGCCAGTGATAACACCGGGGAGCTGTTTTTT.

This clonotype occurred a few times. This rearrangement joins TRBV7-6 to TRBJ2-7; TRBD2 is a possible D gene (6 bases). CDR3 length: 16 amino acids. Trimming removed 5 bases at V and 0 bases at J, with 17 bases between. Germline lookup yields CDR1 SGHVS and CDR2 FNYEAQ. CDR3 nucleotides: TGTGCCAGCAGCCCCGTAGCGGAGTGGTTCTCCTACGAGCAGTACTTC. Protein sequence: CASSPVAEWFSYEQYF. Based on the CDR3 plus reference TRBV7-6 and TRBJ2-7, the full variable domain is GAGVSQSPRYKVTKRGQDVALRCDPISGHVSLYWYRQALGQGPEFLTYFNYEAQQDKSGLPNDRFSAERPEGSISTLTIQRTEQRDSAMYRCASSPVAEWFSYEQYFGPGTRLTVT.

There are a few counts of this clonotype. The gene calls are TRBV5-6 and TRBJ1-1, with D hard to call. The CDR3 totals 15 residues. Germline lookup yields CDR1 SGHDT and CDR2 YYEEEE. V lost 1 base and J lost 1, with 11 bases in between. The CDR3 bases are TGTGCCAGCAGCTTGATGGCAGGCCCGAACACTGAAGCTTTCTTT. The encoded protein is CASSLMAGPNTEAFF.

This clonotype was counted only a few times. V is TRBV20-1 and J is TRBJ2-1; no reliable D call. The CDR3 is 14 residues long. Germline CDR1 is DFQATT and CDR2 is SNEGSKA (reference sequence). V was cut by 3 bases and J by 3 bases, with 12 bases left in between. Written as DNA, the CDR3 is TGCAGTGCTAGTTTCCCTTTCGGCTACAATGAGCAGTTCTTC. It translates to CSASFPFGYNEQFF.

The table lists this clonotype with many counts. The chain joins TRBV5-1 to TRBJ2-3, with no clear D. Per the germline V gene, CDR1 is SGHRS and CDR2 is YFSETQ. The CDR3 is 13 amino acids. The V gene lost 7 bases and the J gene lost 3 bases, with 12 bases spanning the gap. The chain's CDR3 is CASRSSGTDTQYF. The CDR3, as DNA: TGCGCCAGCCGATCAAGTGGGACAGATACGCAGTATTTT.

Remarks on this clonotype: The junction departs from germline at one end; a sequencing error may be responsible. This sequence joins TRBV24-1 and TRBJ2-7, with unresolved D. Germline values: CDR1 KGHDR, CDR2 SFDVKD. This CDR3 contains 13 residues. Here the CDR3 DNA reads TGTGCCAGCAGTGAACATGGCCCATACGAGCAGTACTTC. Translated, it gives CASSEHGPYEQYF.

The rearrangement joins TRBV5-1 to TRBJ1-6; D call uncertain. Per germline, CDR1 SGHRS and CDR2 YFSETQ. Trimming took 4 bases from V and 8 from J, leaving 10 bases between them. This CDR3 has 13 amino acids. The CDR3 sequence: CASSATRDSPLHF. CDR3 coding DNA: TGCGCCAGCAGCGCGACTCGAGATTCACCCCTCCACTTT.

The V call is TRBV5-1, the J call TRBJ1-1, with D perhaps TRBD1 (5 bases). The CDR3 spans 15 residues. V lost 0 bases and J lost 4, with 13 bases in between. Germline V gene lookup returns CDR1 SGHRS and CDR2 YFSETQ. The CDR3 loop reads CASSLVGRASTEAFF. CDR3 nucleotides: TGCGCCAGCAGCTTGGTGGGCAGGGCGAGCACTGAAGCTTTCTTT.

This clonotype was seen ten or more times. The chain is built from TRBV20-1 and TRBJ1-5; D gene uncertain. CDR1 is DFQATT, CDR2 SNEGSKA, per germline (reference sequence). The CDR3 extends over 11 amino acids. The ends were cut back, 3 bases at V and 6 bases at J, with 6 bases in the middle. CDR3 nucleotide sequence: TGCAGTGCTAGCTTAGGTCAGCCCCAGCATTTT. Protein sequence: CSASLGQPQHF.

The rearrangement uses TRBV27 and TRBJ2-7; the match to TRBD1 covers 7 bases. The germline V gene has CDR1 MNHEY and CDR2 SMNVEV (reference sequence). The CDR3 is 17 residues long. V gave up 6 bases and J gave up 3 bases; unmatched junction bases: 17. Here the CDR3 reads CASSSSWGMGQSYEQYF. The CDR3 DNA follows: TGTGCCAGCAGCTCCTCCTGGGGGATGGGACAGAGCTACGAGCAGTACTTC.

This clonotype occurred many times. The chain employs TRBV29-1 and TRBJ2-3; 7 bases are a match to TRBD2. The CDR3 totals 15 residues. J lost 4 bases, V lost 1 base, and 8 bases had no gene match. CDR1 is SQVTM and CDR2 is ANQGSEA in the germline V gene. The DNA of the CDR3 is TGCAGCGTTGAAGCAGGAGGGAGGGCCCCAGATACGCAGTATTTT. It translates to CSVEAGGRAPDTQYF.

This clonotype was counted ten times or more. This chain connects TRBV10-3 to TRBJ1-1; D is uncertain. Germline CDR1 is ENHRY and CDR2 is SYGVKD. With 6 bases removed from V and 3 bases from J, the gap between germline ends came to 8 bases. The CDR3 is 12 residues long. CDR3 in DNA: TGTGCCATCAGGGACCGCGACACTGAAGCTTTCTTT. The encoded protein is CAIRDRDTEAFF.

There are many counts of this clonotype. The genes are TRBV20-1 and TRBJ2-1; no clear D. Trimming took 6 bases from V and 2 from J, leaving 11 bases between them. Germline CDR1 is DFQATT and CDR2 is SNEGSKA (reference sequence). This CDR3 has 13 residues. The CDR3 DNA follows: TGCAGTGCCGCGGAGAGTCCCTACAATGAGCAGTTCTTC. Protein product: CSAAESPYNEQFF.

On this clonotype: A read error may be the cause here, since a much bigger clone is one base away. The chain carries TRBV20-1 and TRBJ2-7, with 11 positions matching TRBD2. The CDR3 is 15 residues long. Germline V lookup: CDR1 DFQATT, CDR2 SNEGSKA (reference sequence). The CDR3: CSARDLTSGNYDQYF. For the CDR3, the DNA is TGCAGTGCTAGAGATCTGACTAGCGGGAACTACGACCAGTACTTC.

In its sample, this clonotype was seen a few times. The chain is built from TRBV29-1 and TRBJ2-1; D ambiguous. Germline loops: CDR1 SQVTM, CDR2 ANQGSEA. The CDR3 runs 13 residues. With 7 bases removed from V and 2 bases from J, the gap between germline ends came to 12 bases. CDR3 DNA: TGCAGCGCTGCTGTTGCCACCTACAATGAGCAGTTCTTC. As protein: CSAAVATYNEQFF.

The chain uses TRBV12-3 or TRBV12-4 and TRBJ2-5; 9 bases align to TRBD2. This CDR3 spans 14 amino acids. V shed 5 bases, J shed 4 bases, and the junction held 5 bases outside the gene matches. The CDR3 nucleotides read TGTGCCAGCAGTGCTAGCGGGACGAGAGAGACCCAGTACTTC. Its translation is CASSASGTRETQYF.

This clonotype turned up a few times. This chain uses TRBV29-1 with TRBJ2-5; D perhaps matches TRBD2 (6 bases). Germline V gene data show CDR1 as SQVTM and CDR2 as ANQGSEA. The germline V and J ends were trimmed by 4 bases and 7 bases, with 13 bases remaining between them. CDR3 length: 12 amino acids. Here the CDR3 DNA reads TGCAGCGTTGGGACGGAGGGGTTGACCCAGTACTTC. Translated, it gives CSVGTEGLTQYF.